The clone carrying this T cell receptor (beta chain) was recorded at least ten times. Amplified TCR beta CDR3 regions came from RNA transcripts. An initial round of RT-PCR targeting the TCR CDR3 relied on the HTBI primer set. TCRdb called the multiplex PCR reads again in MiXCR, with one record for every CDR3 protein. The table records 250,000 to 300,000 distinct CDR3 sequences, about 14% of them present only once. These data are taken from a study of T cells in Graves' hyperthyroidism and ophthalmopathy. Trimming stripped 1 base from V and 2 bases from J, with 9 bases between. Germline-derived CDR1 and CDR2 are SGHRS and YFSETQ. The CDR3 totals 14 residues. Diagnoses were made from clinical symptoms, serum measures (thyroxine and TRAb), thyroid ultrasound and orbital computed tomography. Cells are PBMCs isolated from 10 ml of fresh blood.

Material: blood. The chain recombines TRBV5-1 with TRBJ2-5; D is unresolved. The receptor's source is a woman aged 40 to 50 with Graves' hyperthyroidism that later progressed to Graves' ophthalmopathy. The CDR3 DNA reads TGCGCCAGCAGCTTGCGTACTCATCAAGAGACCCAGTACTTC. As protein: CASSLRTHQETQYF.